The 5 T cell receptor beta chains below all came from one sample that was sequenced in a study of OX40 agonist ivuxolimab in advanced cancers. Receptor libraries were prepared by the immunoSEQ multiplex PCR assay. Not all clones reach the TCRdb copy of this immuneACCESS table, which keeps in-frame sequences only. Checked studies attribute under half of the gap to unresolved V genes and leave the rest unexplained. This sample is represented by approximately 78,000 clones; about 84% of them were singletons. Of the sample, around 6.9% falls within the top ten clones. Sequences were derived from CD4+ or CD8+ T cells sorted from blood, sampled in a trial of the OX40 agonist ivuxolimab. These receptor sequences come from an adult with an advanced solid tumor such as melanoma, head and neck, liver or kidney cancer.

The CDR3 bases are TGTGCCAGCAGCTTAAGGTGGGACACTGAAGCTTTCTTT. Protein sequence: CASSLRWDTEAFF. The chain is built from TRBV7-3 and TRBJ1-1, with D hard to call. V was shortened by 1 base and J by 3 bases, with 6 bases between the two germline ends. From germline, CDR1 is SGHTA and CDR2 FQGTGA. The length of the CDR3 is 13 residues.

The chain joins TRBV5-1 to TRBJ2-1; 11 positions agree with TRBD2. Looked up from germline, CDR1 is SGHRS and CDR2 is YFSETQ. The CDR3 loop spans 17 amino acids. The junction had 12 bases not matched to a gene; V was cut back by 4 bases and J by 6 bases. CDR3 bases: TGCGCCAGCAGCCCCTTACGGGGGACTAGCGGCTTCAATGAGCAGTTCTTC. Translation: CASSPLRGTSGFNEQFF.

J is TRBJ2-5 and V is TRBV30; D is undetermined. This CDR3 has 16 amino acids. The ends were cut back, 3 bases at V and 7 bases at J, with 24 bases in the middle. Germline V lookup: CDR1 GTSNPN, CDR2 SVGIG (reference sequence). The CDR3 here is CAWSPIGRPSLGTQYF. DNA of the CDR3: TGTGCCTGGAGCCCAATAGGACGACCCAGCTTAGGGACCCAGTACTTC.

The V gene is TRBV6-6, the J gene TRBJ2-7, with 10 bases aligning to TRBD1. There are 15 residues in the CDR3. Unmatched junction bases numbered 8, after V lost 2 bases and J lost 7 bases. The germline CDR1 and CDR2 sequences are MNHNY and SVGAGI (reference sequence). CDR3 protein: CASSYVGQGRGEQYF. The CDR3 bases are TGTGCCAGCAGTTACGTGGGACAGGGGCGAGGGGAGCAGTACTTC.

This rearrangement joins TRBV15 to TRBJ2-7, with TRBD2 identical over 7 bases. CDR3 length equals 14 residues. The junction had 3 bases not matched to a gene; V was cut back by 2 bases and J by 2 bases. Germline V gives CDR1 LNHNV, CDR2 YYDKDF (reference sequence). Here the CDR3 reads CATSRSGLPYEQYF. In DNA, the CDR3 is TGTGCCACCAGCAGATCGGGACTACCCTACGAGCAGTACTTC.